This T cell receptor beta chain originates from a study of monozygotic twins with inflammatory bowel disease. This CDR3 has 13 residues. Germline assignment: CDR1 SGHRS and CDR2 YFSETQ. Whole blood supplied total RNA, and T cells were not sorted. For every sample, eight separate reactions were used to make cDNA. TCRdb derives one entry per CDR3 protein from the 5' RACE reads, leaving out DNA. Its table lists some 450,000 distinct CDR3 sequences. The TCR was taken from a human donor with ulcerative colitis or Crohn's disease, or a healthy co-twin of an affected twin (not recorded which). What was sequenced was blood. This chain joins TRBV5-1 and TRBJ2-5; checking the TCRdb D call of TRBD1 is not possible without DNA. This CDR3 is CASSFGGGETQYF.